The sequence of this T cell receptor (beta chain) was determined in a study of beta chain features in type 1 diabetes. The study's findings and limits: Researchers reported that naive, central memory and Treg TCRB repertoires appeared more similar in patients than in healthy donors. Shorter TCRB CDR3s, moderately but significantly so, were found in Type 1 diabetes patients in all four CD4+ subsets.

The CDR3 is made up of 15 amino acids. The germline gives CDR1 MDHEN, CDR2 SYDVKM. V trimming: 8 bases; J trimming: 3 bases; junction bases outside the gene matches: 12. Purity exceeding 98% was reached by all sorted populations. The study reverse transcribed the entire isolated RNA, so it sequenced expressed TCRB transcripts. Sequencing used immunoSEQ multiplex PCR; TCRdb keeps in-frame clones, though not all of them. Here the sample spans under 400,000 clones, 10% to 15% being singletons. Remarks on this clone: Its specificity is unknown.

The rearrangement links TRBV28 to TRBJ2-7, with 8 bases fitting TRBD1. The clonotype originates from a woman in her late teens or twenties with type 1 diabetes. The sequenced material came from naive CD4+ T cells from blood. DNA of the CDR3: TGTGCCAGCGGGTTCACGGACAGGGAATTCTACGAGCAGTACTTC. Translating gives CASGFTDREFYEQYF.